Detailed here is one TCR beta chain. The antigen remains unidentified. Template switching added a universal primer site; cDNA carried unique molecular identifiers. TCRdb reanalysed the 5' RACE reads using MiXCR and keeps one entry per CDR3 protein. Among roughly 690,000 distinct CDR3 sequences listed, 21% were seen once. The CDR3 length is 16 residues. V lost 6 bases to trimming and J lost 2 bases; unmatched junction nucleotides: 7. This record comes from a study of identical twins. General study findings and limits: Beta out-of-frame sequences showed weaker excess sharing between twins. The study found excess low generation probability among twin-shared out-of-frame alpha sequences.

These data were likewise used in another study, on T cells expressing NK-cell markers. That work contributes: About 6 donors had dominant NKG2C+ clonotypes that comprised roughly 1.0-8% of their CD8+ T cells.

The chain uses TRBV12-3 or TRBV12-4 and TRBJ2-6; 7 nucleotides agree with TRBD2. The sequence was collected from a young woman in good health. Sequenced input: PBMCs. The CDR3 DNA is TGTGCCAGCAGACGCCCCGGGGGGACTGGGGCCAACGTCCTGACTTTC. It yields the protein CASRRPGGTGANVLTF.